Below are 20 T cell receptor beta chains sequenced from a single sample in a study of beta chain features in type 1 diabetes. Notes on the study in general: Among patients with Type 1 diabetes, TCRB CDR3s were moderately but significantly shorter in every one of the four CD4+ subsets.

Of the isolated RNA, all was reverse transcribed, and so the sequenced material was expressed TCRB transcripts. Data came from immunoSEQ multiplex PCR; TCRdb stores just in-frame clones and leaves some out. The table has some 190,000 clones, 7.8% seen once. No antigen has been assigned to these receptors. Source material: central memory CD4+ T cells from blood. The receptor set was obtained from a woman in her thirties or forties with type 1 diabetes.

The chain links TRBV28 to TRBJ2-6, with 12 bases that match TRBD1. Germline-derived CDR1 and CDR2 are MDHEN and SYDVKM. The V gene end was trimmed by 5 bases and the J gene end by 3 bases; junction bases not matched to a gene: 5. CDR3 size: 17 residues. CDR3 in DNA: TGTGCCAGCAGTGGGGGACAGGGGGCTTTTGGGGCCAACGTCCTGACTTTC. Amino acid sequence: CASSGGQGAFGANVLTF. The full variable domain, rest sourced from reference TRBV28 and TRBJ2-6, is DVKVTQSSRYLVKRTGEKVFLECVQDMDHENMFWYRQDPGLGLRLIYFSYDVKMKEKGDIPEGYSVSREKKERFSLILESASTNQTSMYLCASSGGQGAFGANVLTFGAGSRLTVL.

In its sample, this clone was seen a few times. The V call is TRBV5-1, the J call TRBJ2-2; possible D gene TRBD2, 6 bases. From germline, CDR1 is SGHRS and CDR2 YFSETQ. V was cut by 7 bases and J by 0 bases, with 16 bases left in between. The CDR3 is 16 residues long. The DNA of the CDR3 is TGCGCCAGCGAAACTTACGGGGGAGCGAACACCGGGGAGCTGTTTTTT. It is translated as CASETYGGANTGELFF.

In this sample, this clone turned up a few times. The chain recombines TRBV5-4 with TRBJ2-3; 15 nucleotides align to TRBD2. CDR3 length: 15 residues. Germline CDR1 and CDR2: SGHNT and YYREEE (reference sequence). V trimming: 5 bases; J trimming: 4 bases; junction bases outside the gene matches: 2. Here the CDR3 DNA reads TGTGCCAGCAGTCGGACTAGCGGGGGGGCAGATACGCAGTATTTT. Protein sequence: CASSRTSGGADTQYF.

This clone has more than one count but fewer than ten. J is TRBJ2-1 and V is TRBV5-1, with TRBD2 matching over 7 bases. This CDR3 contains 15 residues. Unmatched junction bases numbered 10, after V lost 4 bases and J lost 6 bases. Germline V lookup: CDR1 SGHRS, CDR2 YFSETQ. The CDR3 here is CASSASLAESNEQFF. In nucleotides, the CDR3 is TGCGCCAGCAGCGCGTCGCTAGCGGAAAGCAATGAGCAGTTCTTC.

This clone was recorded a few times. The DNA of the CDR3 is TGTGCCAGCAGCTTCCGGACAGACACTGAAGCTTTCTTT. Translation gives CASSFRTDTEAFF. V is TRBV7-3 and J is TRBJ1-1; TRBD1 might be the D (6 bases). Trimming took off 3 bases at V and 3 bases at J, with 8 bases between the two ends. Germline V gene data show CDR1 as SGHTA and CDR2 as FQGTGA. The CDR3 is 13 residues long.

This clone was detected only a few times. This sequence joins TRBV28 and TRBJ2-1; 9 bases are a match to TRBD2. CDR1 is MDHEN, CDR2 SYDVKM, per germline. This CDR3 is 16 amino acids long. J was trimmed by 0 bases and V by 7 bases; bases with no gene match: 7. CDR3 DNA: TGTGCCAGCACCCTGACTAGCGGTCGCTCCTACAATGAGCAGTTCTTC. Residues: CASTLTSGRSYNEQFF.

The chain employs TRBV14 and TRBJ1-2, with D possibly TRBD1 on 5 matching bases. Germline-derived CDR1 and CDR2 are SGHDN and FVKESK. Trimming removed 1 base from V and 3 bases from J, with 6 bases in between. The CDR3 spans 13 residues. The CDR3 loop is CASSQGQHYGYTF. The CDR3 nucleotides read TGTGCCAGCAGCCAAGGACAGCACTATGGCTACACCTTC.

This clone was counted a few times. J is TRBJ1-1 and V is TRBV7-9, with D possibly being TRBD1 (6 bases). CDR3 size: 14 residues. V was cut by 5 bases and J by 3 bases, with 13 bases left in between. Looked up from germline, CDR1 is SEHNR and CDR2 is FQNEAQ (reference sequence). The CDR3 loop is CASSMDSSYTEAFF. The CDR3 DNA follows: TGTGCCAGCAGCATGGACAGCTCCTACACTGAAGCTTTCTTT.

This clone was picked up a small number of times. The CDR3 loop is CASSQSQDYEQYF. CDR3 bases: TGTGCCAGCAGTCAGTCTCAGGATTACGAGCAGTACTTC. The J gene is TRBJ2-7, the V gene TRBV6-6; D call uncertain. The CDR3 is 13 residues long. The V gene lost 5 bases and the J gene lost 4 bases, with 12 bases spanning the gap. The germline V gene has CDR1 MNHNY and CDR2 SVGAGI (reference sequence).

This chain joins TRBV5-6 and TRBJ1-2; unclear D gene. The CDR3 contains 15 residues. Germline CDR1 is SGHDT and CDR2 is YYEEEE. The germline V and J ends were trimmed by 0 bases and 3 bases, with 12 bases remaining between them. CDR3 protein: CASSLVGVEDYGYTF. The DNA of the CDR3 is TGTGCCAGCAGCTTGGTAGGAGTAGAAGACTATGGCTACACCTTC.

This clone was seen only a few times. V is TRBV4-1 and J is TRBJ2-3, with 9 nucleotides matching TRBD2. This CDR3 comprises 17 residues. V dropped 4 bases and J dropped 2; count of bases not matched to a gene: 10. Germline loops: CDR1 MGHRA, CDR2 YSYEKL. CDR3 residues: CASSPARLAADTDTQYF. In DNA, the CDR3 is TGCGCCAGCAGCCCTGCACGACTAGCGGCCGACACAGATACGCAGTATTTT.

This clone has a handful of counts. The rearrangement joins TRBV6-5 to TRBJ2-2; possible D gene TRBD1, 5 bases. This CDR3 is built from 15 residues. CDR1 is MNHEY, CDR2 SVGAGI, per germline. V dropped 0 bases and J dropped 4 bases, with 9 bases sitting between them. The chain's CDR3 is CASSYSPGSTGELFF. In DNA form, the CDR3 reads TGTGCCAGCAGTTACTCACCAGGGTCCACCGGGGAGCTGTTTTTT.

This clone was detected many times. CDR3 DNA: TGTGCCAGCAGCCGGGACAGGGGTCTTGGACCGAACACCGGGGAGCTGTTTTTT. The encoded protein is CASSRDRGLGPNTGELFF. V usage is TRBV5-4 and J usage is TRBJ2-2; 10 nucleotides match TRBD1. The CDR3 totals 18 residues. Germline V gene lookup returns CDR1 SGHNT and CDR2 YYREEE (reference sequence). J was trimmed by 0 bases and V by 4 bases; bases with no gene match: 9.

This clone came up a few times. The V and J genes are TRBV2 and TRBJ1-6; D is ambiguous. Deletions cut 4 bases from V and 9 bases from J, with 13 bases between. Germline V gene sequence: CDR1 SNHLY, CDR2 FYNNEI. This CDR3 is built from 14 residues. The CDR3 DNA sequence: TGTGCCAGCAGTGTAGCCGTAGCCTCTTCACCCCTCCACTTT. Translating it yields CASSVAVASSPLHF. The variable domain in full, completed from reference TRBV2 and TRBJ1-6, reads EPEVTQTPSHQVTQMGQEVILRCVPISNHLYFYWYRQILGQKVEFLVSFYNNEISEKSEIFDDQFSVERPDGSNFTLKIRSTKLEDSAMYFCASSVAVASSPLHFGNGTRLTVT.

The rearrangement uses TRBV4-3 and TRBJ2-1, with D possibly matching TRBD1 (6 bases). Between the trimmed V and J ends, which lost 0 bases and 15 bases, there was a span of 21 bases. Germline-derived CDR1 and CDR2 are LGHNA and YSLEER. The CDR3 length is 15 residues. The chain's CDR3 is CASSQEEGGSRAVFF. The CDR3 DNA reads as TGCGCCAGCAGCCAAGAAGAAGGGGGAAGCAGGGCTGTGTTCTTC.

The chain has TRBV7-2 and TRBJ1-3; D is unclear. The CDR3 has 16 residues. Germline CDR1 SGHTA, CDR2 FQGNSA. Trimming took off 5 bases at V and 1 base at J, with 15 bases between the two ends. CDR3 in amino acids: CASSAGQPGSGNTIYF. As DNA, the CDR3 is TGTGCCAGCAGCGCCGGCCAGCCGGGGTCTGGAAACACCATATATTTT.

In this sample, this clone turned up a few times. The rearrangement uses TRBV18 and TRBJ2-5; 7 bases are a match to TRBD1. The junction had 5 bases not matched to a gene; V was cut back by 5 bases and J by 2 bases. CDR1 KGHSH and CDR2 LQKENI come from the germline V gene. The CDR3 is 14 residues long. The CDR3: CASSVGTDQETQYF. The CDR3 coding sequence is TGTGCCAGCTCAGTTGGGACAGATCAAGAGACCCAGTACTTC.

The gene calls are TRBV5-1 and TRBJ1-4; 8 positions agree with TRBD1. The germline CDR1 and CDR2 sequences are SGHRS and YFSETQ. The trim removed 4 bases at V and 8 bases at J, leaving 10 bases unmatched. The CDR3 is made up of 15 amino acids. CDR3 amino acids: CASSPEGQGREKLFF. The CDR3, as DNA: TGCGCCAGCAGCCCCGAAGGACAGGGACGCGAAAAACTGTTTTTT.

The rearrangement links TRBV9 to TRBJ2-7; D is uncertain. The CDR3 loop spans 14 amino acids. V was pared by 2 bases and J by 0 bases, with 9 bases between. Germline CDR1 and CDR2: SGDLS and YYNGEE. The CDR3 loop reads CASSVTQDSYEQYF. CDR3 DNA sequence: TGTGCCAGCAGCGTCACCCAGGACTCCTACGAGCAGTACTTC. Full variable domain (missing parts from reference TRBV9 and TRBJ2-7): DSGVTQTPKHLITATGQRVTLRCSPRSGDLSVYWYQQSLDQGLQFLIQYYNGEERAKGNILERFSAQQFPDLHSELNLSSLELGDSALYFCASSVTQDSYEQYFGPGTRLTVT.

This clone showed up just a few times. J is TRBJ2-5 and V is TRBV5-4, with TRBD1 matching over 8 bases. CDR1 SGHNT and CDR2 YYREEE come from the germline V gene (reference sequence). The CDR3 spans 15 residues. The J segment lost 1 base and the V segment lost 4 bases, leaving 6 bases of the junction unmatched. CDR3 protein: CASSRQGFFQETQYF. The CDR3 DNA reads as TGTGCCAGCAGCAGACAGGGGTTTTTCCAAGAGACCCAGTACTTC.